The 3 T cell receptor beta chains below were found in one sample sequenced in a study of breast tumors, draining lymph nodes, adjacent tissues. TCRdb reprocessed the multiplex PCR reads with MiXCR, giving one entry per CDR3 protein. The data show approximately 120,000 distinct CDR3 sequences, 20% to 25% seen once. Axillary draining lymph nodes of breast cancer patients supplied the node samples. Specimen: axillary lymph node tissue. The receptors stem from a female donor with breast cancer. Some clones in this sample may be carry-over from other donors' samples.

This sequence joins TRBV3-1 and TRBJ2-1; 7 nucleotides align to TRBD2. J gave up 8 bases and V 0 bases, and 7 bases lay outside the gene matches. The CDR3 spans 15 residues. Germline values: CDR1 LGHDT, CDR2 YNNKEL (reference sequence). CDR3 bases: TGTGCCAGCAGCCAAGAAGACGGGGGGATTGATGAGCAGTTCTTC. Its translation: CASSQEDGGIDEQFF.

This clonotype has only one observation. This CDR3 fails to terminate in the conserved phenylalanine or tryptophan, so it likely reflects a read error. The genes are TRBV9 and TRBJ2-1; 8 bases agree with TRBD2. V shed 0 bases, J shed 8 bases, and the junction held 7 bases outside the gene matches. The germline gives CDR1 SGDLS, CDR2 YYNGEE. CDR3 length: 15 amino acids. The CDR3 nucleotides are TGTGCCAGCAGCGTAGGGGGGCTAGCGGGCGATGAGCAGTTCCTC. Translating it yields CASSVGGLAGDEQFL.

The table lists this clonotype with a few counts. The chain joins TRBV7-6 to TRBJ2-1; 11 bases line up with TRBD2. Unmatched junction bases numbered 15, after V lost 5 bases and J lost 12 bases. The CDR3 has 16 amino acids. Germline CDR1 is SGHVS and CDR2 is FNYEAQ. CDR3 nucleotide sequence: TGTGCCAGCAGCCCCCCGACTAGCGGGATCTCTAGTGTGCAGTTCTTC. Translation: CASSPPTSGISSVQFF.